This TCR beta chain was captured by sequencing in a study of blood T cell repertoires in COVID-19. The data were produced by immunoSEQ multiplex PCR, yet TCRdb's version contains in-frame clones alone and is incomplete. The table has 270,000 or so clones, around nine tenths seen once; the top ten hold approximately 2.6%. Trimming removed 5 bases from V and 2 bases from J, with 17 bases in between. This CDR3 is 15 amino acids long. Germline V gives CDR1 GTSNPN, CDR2 SVGIG (reference sequence). V is TRBV30 and J is TRBJ2-3; TRBD2 is a possible D gene (6 bases). The sample comprised PBMCs or T cells enriched from blood (not recorded which). This sequence originates from a young woman who had recovered from COVID-19. CDR3 region: CAWDVGGIYTDTQYF. As DNA, the CDR3 is TGTGCCTGGGACGTTGGCGGGATCTACACAGATACGCAGTATTTT.